A single sample gave rise to the 32 T cell receptor beta chains below, sequenced in a study of T cells in Graves' hyperthyroidism and ophthalmopathy. Amplified regions were TCR beta CDR3 sequences from RNA transcripts. Initially, a first-round RT-PCR of the TCR CDR3 employed the HTBI primer set. TCRdb redid the calling of the multiplex PCR reads with MiXCR, one entry per CDR3 protein. The repertoire includes 800,000 or so distinct CDR3 sequences, 38% of them detected once, and about 8.9% sits in the top ten. Sequenced input: blood. Every receptor here comes from a man younger than 35 with Graves' hyperthyroidism.

The J gene is TRBJ1-3, the V gene TRBV29-1; D uncertain. Trimming removed 4 bases at V and 0 bases at J, with 7 bases between. CDR1 SQVTM and CDR2 ANQGSEA come from the germline V gene. The length of the CDR3 is 13 residues. As DNA, the CDR3 is TGCAGCGTTGTTCGGGACTCTGGAAACACCATATATTTT. Its protein is CSVVRDSGNTIYF. The whole variable domain, remainder taken from reference TRBV29-1 and TRBJ1-3, is SAVISQKPSRDICQRGTSLTIQCQVDSQVTMMFWYRQQPGQSLTLIATANQGSEATYESGFVIDKFPISRPNLTFSTLTVSNMSPEDSSIYLCSVVRDSGNTIYFGEGSWLTVV.

This clonotype has only a few counts. J is TRBJ1-1 and V is TRBV6-5; D perhaps matches TRBD1 (5 bases). With 5 bases removed from V and 6 bases from J, the gap between germline ends came to 13 bases. This CDR3 has 13 residues. CDR1 is MNHEY, CDR2 SVGAGI, per germline. CDR3 residues: CASSPWGVAEAFF. The DNA of the CDR3 is TGTGCCAGCAGTCCCTGGGGGGTGGCTGAAGCTTTCTTT.

This clonotype was found many times. V and J are TRBV15 and TRBJ1-4; the D is unclear. Trimming left V 3 bases short and J 5 bases short, with 4 bases between. The length of the CDR3 is 12 residues. CDR1 and CDR2 (germline): LNHNV, YYDKDF (reference sequence). As DNA, the CDR3 is TGTGCCACCAGCAGCTTAAATGAAAAACTGTTTTTT. The encoded protein is CATSSLNEKLFF.

This clonotype was seen a few times. The chain is built from TRBV7-2 and TRBJ1-2, with D unclear. Germline V lookup: CDR1 SGHTA, CDR2 FQGNSA. Deletions cut 3 bases from V and 2 bases from J, with 13 bases between. The CDR3 has 15 residues. The CDR3 reads CASSLFQPGNYGYTF. In nucleotides, the CDR3 is TGTGCCAGCAGCTTGTTCCAGCCGGGGAACTATGGCTACACCTTC.

A note on this clonotype: A much more abundant neighbour one base away suggests this may be a read error. This chain connects TRBV9 to TRBJ1-3; TRBD1 matches at 7 bases. CDR3 size: 14 residues. CDR1 is SGDLS and CDR2 is YYNGEE in the germline V gene. V shed 3 bases and J 3 bases; nucleotides not matched to a gene: 3. The CDR3: CASSGQGDGNTIYF. DNA for the CDR3: TGTGCCAGCAGCGGACAGGGTGATGGAAACACCATATATTTT.

This clonotype was recorded at least ten times. This chain uses TRBV12-3 or TRBV12-4 with TRBJ1-6; 9 positions agree with TRBD1. The CDR3 is 14 residues long. J lost 8 bases, V lost 6 bases, and 5 bases had no gene match. The CDR3 region is CASSTDRGDSPLHF. Written as DNA, the CDR3 is TGTGCCAGCAGCACGGACAGGGGAGATTCACCCCTCCACTTT.

This clonotype was detected ten times or more. The chain carries TRBV20-1 and TRBJ1-5; no definite D call. CDR1 and CDR2 (germline): DFQATT, SNEGSKA (reference sequence). There are 14 residues in the CDR3. Trimming took off 4 bases at V and 2 bases at J, with 12 bases between the two ends. The chain's CDR3 is CSATRWQGNQPQHF. Here the CDR3 DNA reads TGCAGTGCTACCCGGTGGCAGGGCAATCAGCCCCAGCATTTT.

This chain connects TRBV4-1 to TRBJ2-7; tentative D call: TRBD1 (6 bases). This CDR3 comprises 13 residues. The V gene's germline CDR1 is MGHRA and CDR2 YSYEKL. V lost 5 bases and J 4 bases, leaving 12 bases between the germline ends. The CDR3 DNA sequence: TGCGCCAGCAGCTTCCGGACAGAATACGAGCAGTACTTC. It specifies CASSFRTEYEQYF.

In its sample, this clonotype was seen a few times. This chain links TRBV5-4 with TRBJ2-7; 11 bases match TRBD2. Germline CDR1 is SGHNT and CDR2 is YYREEE (reference sequence). V shed 3 bases, J shed 5 bases, and the junction held 7 bases outside the gene matches. The CDR3 is 15 amino acids. CDR3 nucleotide sequence: TGTGCCAGCAGCTCCCCCACTAGCGGGAGAAACGAGCAGTACTTC. It yields the protein CASSSPTSGRNEQYF.

Many counts were recorded for this clonotype. J is TRBJ2-2 and V is TRBV29-1, with D perhaps given as TRBD1 or TRBD2 (6 bases each). Germline lookup yields CDR1 SQVTM and CDR2 ANQGSEA. Trimming removed 6 bases from V and 1 base from J, with 12 bases in between. This CDR3 is 14 amino acids long. This CDR3 is CSVGGHENTGELFF. The CDR3 DNA is TGCAGCGTGGGGGGACACGAGAACACCGGGGAGCTGTTTTTT.

J is TRBJ2-2 and V is TRBV7-8; TRBD2 agrees at 8 bases. Trimming at V came to 5 bases and at J to 7 bases, leaving 9 bases not matched to a gene. CDR3 length equals 15 residues. Germline V gene data show CDR1 as SGHVS and CDR2 as FQNEAQ. The CDR3 here is CASSPPGGRDGELFF. Here the CDR3 DNA reads TGTGCCAGCAGCCCCCCGGGGGGGCGCGACGGGGAGCTGTTTTTT.

This clonotype has a count of ten or more. The chain has TRBV20-1 and TRBJ2-7; D gene unclear. Trimming left V 1 base short and J 6 bases short, with 7 bases between. The CDR3 is 11 amino acids. Germline CDR1 is DFQATT and CDR2 is SNEGSKA (reference sequence). CDR3 sequence: CSARVSLEQYF. In nucleotides, the CDR3 is TGCAGTGCTAGAGTCTCCCTCGAGCAGTACTTC.

This clonotype was counted a single time. CDR3 sequence: CASSFGQGVNTIYF. The CDR3 bases are TGTGCCAGCAGCTTCGGACAGGGGGTGAACACCATATATTTT. This chain joins TRBV7-9 and TRBJ1-3; 10 bases fit TRBD1. With V trimmed by 3 bases and J by 7 bases, 3 bases remained unmatched. Germline V gene sequence: CDR1 SEHNR, CDR2 FQNEAQ (reference sequence). The CDR3 loop spans 14 amino acids.

This rearrangement joins TRBV25-1 to TRBJ2-7; possibly TRBD2 for D (5 bases). V lost 11 bases and J lost 0, with 20 bases in between. This CDR3 comprises 15 residues. CDR1 is MGHDK, CDR2 SYGVNS, per germline. CDR3 nucleotides: TGTGCCTGCACCACCGAGGGATACACCTCCTACGAGCAGTACTTC. It codes for CACTTEGYTSYEQYF.

This clonotype was found once. The V gene is TRBV7-8, the J gene TRBJ1-5; 8 bases align to TRBD1. J gave up 6 bases and V 6 bases, and 7 bases lay outside the gene matches. The CDR3 covers 14 residues. The V gene's germline CDR1 is SGHVS and CDR2 FQNEAQ. The CDR3 region has the DNA TGTGCCAGCAGTTTAAGACAGGGGAGTCAGCCCCAGCATTTT. Residues: CASSLRQGSQPQHF. The full variable domain, completed using reference TRBV7-8 and TRBJ1-5, is GAGVSQSPRYKVAKRGQDVALRCDPISGHVSLFWYQQALGQGPEFLTYFQNEAQLDKSGLPSDRFFAERPEGSVSTLKIQRTQQEDSAVYLCASSLRQGSQPQHFGDGTRLSIL.

To note about this clonotype: A read error may be the cause here, since a much bigger clone is one base away. CDR3 coding DNA: TGTGCCATCAGACCAACTAGTGTCTACGAGCAGTACTTC. Protein product: CAIRPTSVYEQYF. V and J are TRBV10-3 and TRBJ2-7; D may be TRBD2 (5 bases). The CDR3 loop spans 13 amino acids. V lost 6 bases and J 3 bases, leaving 12 bases between the germline ends. Germline V gives CDR1 ENHRY, CDR2 SYGVKD.

This clonotype was counted a few times. The chain has TRBV5-1 and TRBJ2-7; D ambiguous. The V gene lost 4 bases and the J gene lost 5 bases, with 10 bases spanning the gap. Germline CDR1 is SGHRS and CDR2 is YFSETQ. The CDR3 runs 12 residues. CDR3 loop: CASSPDLDEQYF. The CDR3 DNA reads TGCGCCAGCAGCCCGGACCTTGACGAGCAGTACTTC.

This clonotype has only a few counts. A junction end diverges from the germline sequence, so it may reflect a read error. J is TRBJ1-5 and V is TRBV10-3, with D possibly matching TRBD1 (6 bases). The CDR3 has 18 residues. Germline CDR1 reads ENHRY; CDR2 reads SYGVKD. CDR3 residues: CASSSSQEGVGSNQPQHF. The CDR3 region has the DNA TGTGCCAGCAGTTCCAGTCAAGAGGGGGTGGGCAGCAATCAGCCCCAGCATTTT.

The chain couples TRBV4-2 to TRBJ2-2; TRBD2 agrees at 8 bases. J lost 4 bases, V lost 5 bases, and 6 bases had no gene match. This CDR3 is built from 15 residues. Germline-derived CDR1 and CDR2 are LGHNA and YNFKEQ. The CDR3 reads CASSFLAGRTGELFF. CDR3 DNA sequence: TGTGCCAGCAGCTTCTTAGCGGGGCGCACCGGGGAGCTGTTTTTT.

The chain combines TRBV15 with TRBJ1-1; D remains ambiguous. The CDR3 extends over 13 amino acids. CDR1 is LNHNV and CDR2 is YYDKDF in the germline V gene (reference sequence). The CDR3 bases are TGTGCTAGGGCTGGGCCGTTGAACACTGAAGCTTTCTTT. Translation: CARAGPLNTEAFF.

This clonotype was found a few times. The chain is built from TRBV9 and TRBJ1-3; 8 bases fit TRBD1. Unmatched junction bases numbered 2, after V lost 6 bases and J lost 0 bases. Germline CDR1 and CDR2: SGDLS and YYNGEE. The CDR3 has 14 amino acids. The CDR3 here is CASTTGVSGNTIYF. The CDR3 coding sequence is TGTGCCAGCACGACAGGGGTCTCTGGAAACACCATATATTTT. Full variable domain (rest looked up from reference TRBV9 and TRBJ1-3): DSGVTQTPKHLITATGQRVTLRCSPRSGDLSVYWYQQSLDQGLQFLIQYYNGEERAKGNILERFSAQQFPDLHSELNLSSLELGDSALYFCASTTGVSGNTIYFGEGSWLTVV.

The V gene is TRBV6-5, the J gene TRBJ2-5, with a tentative D call TRBD2 (5 bases). Germline loops: CDR1 MNHEY, CDR2 SVGAGI. With 5 bases removed from V and 5 bases from J, the gap between germline ends came to 18 bases. This CDR3 is 15 amino acids long. The CDR3 DNA reads TGTGCCAGCAGTACTGCAAGCGGTCACGGGGAGACCCAGTACTTC. This translates into CASSTASGHGETQYF.

CDR3 protein: CASSSTGRGQETQYF. In DNA, the CDR3 is TGTGCCAGCAGCTCCACAGGGAGGGGCCAAGAGACCCAGTACTTC. The rearrangement links TRBV13 to TRBJ2-5; TRBD2 is a possible D gene (7 bases). CDR1 and CDR2 (germline): PRHDT, FYEKMQ (reference sequence). CDR3 length: 15 amino acids. Trimming stripped 4 bases from V and 1 base from J, with 13 bases between.

On this clonotype: A much larger clone lies a single base off, so this may be a read error. V and J are TRBV5-1 and TRBJ1-1; D gene uncertain. There are 14 residues in the CDR3. Germline assignment: CDR1 SGHRS and CDR2 YFSETQ. The V and J ends lost 0 bases and 1 base respectively, with 7 bases between them. The CDR3 region is CASSLDQRNTEAFF. The CDR3 DNA follows: TGCGCCAGCAGCTTGGACCAGAGGAACACTGAAGCTTTCTTT.

This clonotype occurred many times. The chain joins TRBV7-9 to TRBJ1-1; D call uncertain. Trimming removed 4 bases at V and 5 bases at J, with 14 bases between. Germline V lookup: CDR1 SEHNR, CDR2 FQNEAQ (reference sequence). The CDR3 runs 14 residues. This CDR3 is CASSSAATGTEAFF. The CDR3 coding sequence is TGTGCCAGCAGCTCTGCGGCCACGGGGACTGAAGCTTTCTTT.

The rearrangement uses TRBV7-3 and TRBJ2-7, with TRBD1 as a possible D gene (7 bases). This CDR3 has 15 amino acids. Germline V lookup: CDR1 SGHTA, CDR2 FQGTGA. Between the trimmed V and J ends, which lost 5 bases and 1 base, there was a span of 15 bases. DNA for the CDR3: TGTGCCAGCAGCCCCTTCAGGGGGGCTTCCTACGAGCAGTACTTC. It codes for CASSPFRGASYEQYF.

This clonotype has at least ten counts. V and J are TRBV2 and TRBJ1-1; D remains unclear. CDR1 is SNHLY, CDR2 FYNNEI, per germline. The CDR3 sequence is 11 residues long. Deletions cut 6 bases from V and 0 bases from J, with 2 bases between. CDR3 region: CASRVNTEAFF. The CDR3 DNA sequence: TGTGCCAGCAGGGTGAACACTGAAGCTTTCTTT.

About this clonotype itself: A read error may be the cause here, since a much bigger clone is one base away. The rearrangement uses TRBV7-3 and TRBJ2-5, with 9 positions matching TRBD2. The J call may be wrong; the DNA end is better matched by TRBJ2-1. Germline V lookup: CDR1 SGHTA, CDR2 FQGTGA. The CDR3 sequence is 16 residues long. The CDR3 loop is CASSPDGAGGGETQFF. The CDR3 DNA reads as TGTGCCAGCAGCCCCGACGGTGCGGGAGGGGGTGAGACCCAGTTCTTC.

This chain uses TRBV18 with TRBJ1-1; a possible D gene is TRBD1 (5 bases). The CDR3 sequence is 14 residues long. The V end was cut by 6 bases, the J end by 5 bases, with 16 bases between. Germline V gene data show CDR1 as KGHSH and CDR2 as LQKENI. The CDR3 spells CASSQGEGWTEAFF. CDR3 coding DNA: TGTGCCAGCTCGCAGGGCGAAGGATGGACTGAAGCTTTCTTT.

The rearrangement joins TRBV9 to TRBJ2-7; 12 bases agree with TRBD2. The CDR3 spans 14 residues. Germline V gives CDR1 SGDLS, CDR2 YYNGEE. Germline trimming cut 3 bases from V and 3 bases from J; bases unmatched to any gene: 1. The CDR3 loop reads CASSETSGSYEQYF. For the CDR3, the DNA is TGTGCCAGCAGCGAGACTAGCGGGAGCTACGAGCAGTACTTC.

In the case of this clonotype: A read error may be the cause here, since a much bigger clone is one base away. The chain employs TRBV7-2 and TRBJ2-5, with a tentative D call TRBD2 (5 bases). CDR1 is SGHTA and CDR2 is FQGNSA in the germline V gene. The CDR3 consists of 12 residues. The V and J ends lost 6 bases and 4 bases respectively, with 9 bases between them. CDR3 protein: CASRDWGETQYF. DNA for the CDR3: TGTGCCAGCAGGGACTGGGGAGAGACCCAGTACTTC. Variable domain in full (rest from reference TRBV7-2 and TRBJ2-5): GAGVSQSPSNKVTEKGKDVELRCDPISGHTALYWYRQSLGQGLEFLIYFQGNSAPDKSGLPSDRFSAERTGGSVSTLTIQRTQQEDSAVYLCASRDWGETQYFGPGTRLLVL.

A word on this clonotype: One junction end does not reproduce the germline sequence, and a read error may be involved. This chain connects TRBV10-3 to TRBJ2-6, with D perhaps TRBD2 (6 bases). The CDR3 sequence is 10 residues long. Germline CDR1 reads ENHRY; CDR2 reads SYGVKD. The CDR3 region is CASSPGDLTF. The DNA for the CDR3 is TGTGCCAGCAGTCCGGGAGACCTGACTTTC.